This TCR beta chain was sequenced during a study of blood T cell repertoires in COVID-19. The overall study: T cells, B-cell-depleted T cells, or PBMCs provided the cDNA or gDNA that served as material.

The assay was immunoSEQ multiplex PCR, and TCRdb's table has in-frame clones only and misses some. The sample records tens of thousands of clones, about 88% being singletons. The CDR3 is made up of 16 amino acids. Germline V gene lookup returns CDR1 LNHNV and CDR2 YYDKDF (reference sequence). V was clipped by 0 bases and J by 4 bases; unmatched bases: 4. This receptor was identified in a man between 60 and 75 years old with acute or convalescent COVID-19. Sequencing input: peripheral blood. This sequence joins TRBV15 and TRBJ2-2; TRBD1 matches 8 bases. CDR3 sequence: CATSRDYGQGTGELFF. In nucleotides, the CDR3 is TGTGCCACCAGCAGAGATTACGGACAGGGCACCGGGGAGCTGTTTTTT.